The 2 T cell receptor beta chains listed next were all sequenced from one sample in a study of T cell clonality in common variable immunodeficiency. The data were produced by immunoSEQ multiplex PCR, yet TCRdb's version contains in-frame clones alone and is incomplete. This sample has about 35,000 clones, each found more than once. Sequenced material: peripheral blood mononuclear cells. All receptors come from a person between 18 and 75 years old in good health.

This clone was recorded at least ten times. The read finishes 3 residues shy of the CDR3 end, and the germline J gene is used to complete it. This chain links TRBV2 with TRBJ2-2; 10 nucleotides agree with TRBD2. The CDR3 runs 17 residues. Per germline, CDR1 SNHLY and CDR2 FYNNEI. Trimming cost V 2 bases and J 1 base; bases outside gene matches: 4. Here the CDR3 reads CASSESPSGGNTGELFF. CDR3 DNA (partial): TGTGCCAGCAGTGAATCCCCTAGCGGGGGGAACACCGGGGAG.

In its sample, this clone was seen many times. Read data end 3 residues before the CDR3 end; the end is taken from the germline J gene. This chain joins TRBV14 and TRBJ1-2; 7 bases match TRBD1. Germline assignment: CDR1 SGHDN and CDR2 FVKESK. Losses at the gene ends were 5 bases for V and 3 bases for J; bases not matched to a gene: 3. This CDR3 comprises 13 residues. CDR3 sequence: CASSSDRDYGYTF. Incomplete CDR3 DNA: TGTGCCAGCAGCTCCGACAGGGACTATGGC.